This note documents a single T cell receptor (beta chain) sequence. Its antigen has not been determined. Within one base of it there is no much larger clone, and no base qualities were kept. The entry originates in a study of blood T cells in healthy people across ages (dated by TCRdb to the mid-2010s). Study-level background: In model experiments, roughly one uniquely barcoded TCR beta cDNA molecule per two T cells was captured by template switching. Using deep sequencing normalized with unique cDNA molecular identifiers, the study measured how TCR beta repertoire diversity changes with age. For two donors (one aged 18 to 30 and one aged 80 or older), the study analyzed two additional independent replicas of 1 million unique cDNA reads from the same blood draw. The donors were divided into four age groups: young (average approximately 17 years), middle-aged (roughly 42), aged (approximately 62) and long-lived (about 80). Summary of the overall study and its limitations: The CMV infection status of donors was not known, potentially confounding age-related changes in expanded clonotypes. Since profiling was done on bulk unsorted PBMCs, naive and antigen-experienced compartments could not be conclusively compared. Compared with the aged group, the long-lived group had more naive CD4+ T cells, fewer expanded clones and increased TCR diversity, a pattern suggesting age selection. Estimates of total diversity based on one million sequenced T cells were regarded as lower bounds and as underestimates. There was a strong correlation between observed TCR beta diversity and the percentage of naive T cells measured by flow cytometry. Observed TCR beta diversity per million T cells fell roughly linearly with age, and a significant reduction was already apparent by age approximately 40.

Library prep was done by 5' RACE. The reads were generated on an Illumina HiSeq 2500. A second PCR of about 6 to 12 cycles was performed with a sample-barcoded 5' primer and a J-beta primer mix. A unique molecular identifier was introduced onto each TCR beta cDNA molecule by a template-switch 5' adaptor carrying 12 random nucleotides. Each sample yielded at least 2.5 million CDR3-containing paired-end reads. The Mint cDNA synthesis kit, primed by a TRBC-specific oligonucleotide, was used to synthesize first-strand cDNA from all RNA. After uracil-DNA glycosylase treatment, a first 18-cycle PCR used universal primers M1SS and BC2_uni_R on all cDNA. The authors processed their data as follows. For normalization, 1 million high-quality reads, each with a distinct molecular identifier, were randomly selected from each sample. Instead of being binned into consensus sequences, reads with shared molecular identifiers were discarded. MiTCR, run with a Q25 quality threshold and the strictest error-elimination algorithm, handled CDR3 identification, clonotype clustering and error correction. A nonparametric unseen species model using Euler transformation provided a lower-bound estimate of total TCR beta diversity. TCRdb handled the public reads itself, with Q25 trimming in fastp and clone calling in MiXCR, and kept productive beta chains. When rows share a CDR3 protein, they turn into one entry using the most common DNA and genes. TCRdb, not the original authors, processed these V and J calls. The sample has fewer than 1,200,000 distinct CDR3 sequences on record, approximately 25% of them singletons. About 0.72% of the sample is taken by the ten largest.

Systemically healthy Caucasian individuals from Russia, some 40 in total and aged roughly 6 to 100 years, were included as donors. Each donor gave roughly 9.5 milliliters of peripheral blood, collected into EDTA-treated Vacutainer tubes. PBMCs were isolated by Ficoll-Paque density-gradient centrifugation, with at least 7 million obtained per sample. Total RNA was extracted from PBMCs with Trizol reagent, with at least 5.5 micrograms obtained per sample. The percentages of naive CD45RAhigh/CD27high T cells were determined by flow cytometry on a PBMC aliquot from every donor. Including the terminal cysteine and phenylalanine, the CDR3 comprises 16 residues. Here the CDR3 DNA is all that survives: 48 bases in frame from base 1. The CDR1 and CDR2 encoded by the germline V gene are MDHEN and SYDVKM. The germline V and J ends show losses of 3 bases and 4 bases respectively, and no gene match explains 8 bases of the junction.

The same data also went into a second study, on T cells of mothers and their children. The second paper further reports: Nine systemically healthy Caucasian individuals served as donors, namely three mothers together with their six children. cDNA synthesis used all of the extracted RNA, with around 1.4 ug of RNA in each 15 ul reaction. In the second PCR, the M1S primer added sample barcodes and 2-4 random nucleotides. Over 8.5 million TCR beta CDR3 reads were obtained for each mother, and 2.5 million to 3 million reads were obtained for each child. TCR recombination output is similarly shaped by thymic selection in related and unrelated pairs, with a minor effect exerted by inherited differences. Normalized repertoire overlap was always slightly but never significantly higher in related than unrelated mother-child pairs. With a sensitivity of 90 to 100 clones per million clonotypes, no persistent microchimeric T cell clones were detected. In the study, deep NGS was used to compare the TCR beta repertoires of mothers and children, and features distinguishing related mother-child pairs from unrelated individuals were sought. The mean age was roughly 36 +/- 4 years for the mothers and roughly 11 +/- 4 years for the children. After adapter ligation was performed with NEBNext reagents, the libraries were sequenced on an Illumina HiSeq 2000 with 100+100 nt paired-end reads. Mother and child libraries were prepared a month apart and sequenced in separate runs to prevent cross-contamination. Each donor had between about 500,000 and 2,300,000 distinct TCR beta clonotypes identified. Naive TCR beta clonotypes were estimated from low-frequency clonotypes matched to each donor's FACS-determined naive share, without sorting.

This TCR was sampled from a girl aged 2-10 years in good health. Sequenced sample: blood. This sequence uses TRBV28 and TRBJ2-5; 10 central bases correspond to TRBD2. The CDR3 has the sequence CASSLSSGRGAETQYF. The DNA sequence follows: TGTGCCAGCAGTTTGTCTAGCGGGAGAGGCGCAGAGACCCAGTACTTC. The entire variable domain, with the stretches around the CDR3 drawn from the reference TRBV28 and TRBJ2-5 proteins, is DVKVTQSSRYLVKRTGEKVFLECVQDMDHENMFWYRQDPGLGLRLIYFSYDVKMKEKGDIPEGYSVSREKKERFSLILESASTNQTSMYLCASSLSSGRGAETQYFGPGTRLLVL.